These 25 T cell receptor beta chains originate from one sample sequenced in a study of brain T cells in children with intractable seizures. TCRdb's table, derived via immunoSEQ multiplex PCR, lists solely in-frame clones and lacks some. The sample records about 340,000 clones, over 90% being singletons. Time point of the sample: blood from clinic visit 5 months post-surgery; TSC patient then seizure free. The sequencing here drew on peripheral blood, taken less than 6 months after surgery. The receptors shown here come from a boy younger than two with tuberous sclerosis and intractable seizures.

The chain employs TRBV5-6 and TRBJ2-3; no definite D call. The CDR3 extends over 13 amino acids. Germline lookup yields CDR1 SGHDT and CDR2 YYEEEE. V shed 4 bases and J shed 5 bases, with 11 bases lying between them. CDR3 sequence reads: CASSIRRRDTQYF. CDR3 nucleotides: TGTGCCAGCAGCATCCGACGGAGAGATACGCAGTATTTT. The whole variable domain, remainder taken from reference TRBV5-6 and TRBJ2-3, is DAGVTQSPTHLIKTRGQQVTLRCSPKSGHDTVSWYQQALGQGPQFIFQYYEEEERQRGNFPDRFSGHQFPNYSSELNVNALLLGDSALYLCASSIRRRDTQYFGPGTRLTVL.

The chain combines TRBV4-1 with TRBJ2-5, with D uncertain. Trimming left V 3 bases short and J 5 bases short, with 13 bases between. The CDR3 totals 14 residues. Germline CDR1 is MGHRA and CDR2 is YSYEKL. The chain's CDR3 is CASSQLYAPETQYF. The CDR3 DNA follows: TGCGCCAGCAGCCAGCTATATGCGCCGGAGACCCAGTACTTC.

This chain links TRBV4-1 with TRBJ2-3; 9 bases align to TRBD1. The CDR3 is 15 residues long. CDR1 is MGHRA and CDR2 is YSYEKL in the germline V gene. V shed 1 base, J shed 6 bases, and the junction held 5 bases outside the gene matches. The CDR3 DNA reads as TGCGCCAGCAGCCAAGTGGGGACAGGGCCGGATACGCAGTATTTT. Its protein is CASSQVGTGPDTQYF.

V and J are TRBV19 and TRBJ2-7, with 8 bases fitting TRBD1. The CDR3 is made up of 15 amino acids. Germline CDR1 LNHDA, CDR2 SQIVND (reference sequence). Trimming removed 5 bases from V and 4 bases from J; junction bases left unmatched: 10. The CDR3 nucleotides are TGTGCCAGTAGTCGAAAGGGGACAGGAACGTACGAGCAGTACTTC. The encoded protein is CASSRKGTGTYEQYF. Variable domain in full (rest from reference TRBV19 and TRBJ2-7): DGGITQSPKYLFRKEGQNVTLSCEQNLNHDAMYWYRQDPGQGLRLIYYSQIVNDFQKGDIAEGYSVSREKKESFPLTVTSAQKNPTAFYLCASSRKGTGTYEQYFGPGTRLTVT.

The V gene is TRBV24-1, the J gene TRBJ2-7; D is undetermined. The germline V gene encodes CDR1 KGHDR and CDR2 SFDVKD. The CDR3 is 13 residues long. Trimming left V 5 bases short and J 0 bases short, with 7 bases between. The CDR3: CATSGPYSYEQYF. CDR3 nucleotides: TGTGCCACCAGTGGCCCATACTCCTACGAGCAGTACTTC.

The V gene is TRBV4-1, the J gene TRBJ2-7; the match to TRBD1 covers 9 bases. The length of the CDR3 is 19 residues. Unmatched junction bases numbered 16, after V lost 4 bases and J lost 0 bases. CDR1 is MGHRA, CDR2 YSYEKL, per germline. The CDR3 loop is CASSPLTQTTGGVSYEQYF. The CDR3, as DNA: TGCGCCAGCAGCCCCTTAACTCAAACGACAGGGGGAGTCTCCTACGAGCAGTACTTC.

V and J are TRBV11-2 and TRBJ2-3; D not certain. Trimming shortened V by 3 bases and J by 4 bases, and 2 bases separated the two germline ends. The CDR3 spans 11 residues. Germline assignment: CDR1 SGHAT and CDR2 FQNNGV. The CDR3 DNA sequence: TGTGCCAGCAGCTTTTCAGATACGCAGTATTTT. Its translation is CASSFSDTQYF. Variable domain in full (rest from reference TRBV11-2 and TRBJ2-3): EAGVAQSPRYKIIEKRQSVAFWCNPISGHATLYWYQQILGQGPKLLIQFQNNGVVDDSQLPKDRFSAERLKGVDSTLKIQPAKLEDSAVYLCASSFSDTQYFGPGTRLTVL.

The V call is TRBV4-1, the J call TRBJ1-2; 10 bases align to TRBD1. This CDR3 region has 15 residues. Per the germline V gene, CDR1 is MGHRA and CDR2 is YSYEKL. The V segment lost 8 bases and the J segment 3 bases; nucleotides outside the gene matches: 9. As DNA, the CDR3 is TGCGCCAGCTCCCCCGGGACAGGGGCATACTATGGCTACACCTTC. Translation: CASSPGTGAYYGYTF.

This sequence joins TRBV27 and TRBJ2-3; a possible D gene is TRBD1 (5 bases). Germline-derived CDR1 and CDR2 are MNHEY and SMNVEV (reference sequence). This CDR3 contains 14 residues. V gave up 7 bases and J gave up 1 base, with 12 bases separating them. In DNA form, the CDR3 reads TGTGCCAGCACCGTTAGCAGGGGCACAGATACGCAGTATTTT. It encodes CASTVSRGTDTQYF.

The chain employs TRBV2 and TRBJ1-1; D is possibly TRBD1 (5 bases). The V end was cut by 1 base, the J end by 3 bases, with 15 bases between. CDR3 length: 16 residues. Germline V lookup: CDR1 SNHLY, CDR2 FYNNEI. In DNA form, the CDR3 reads TGTGCCAGCAGTGAAGGGGGCCCTCGGGCGGACACTGAAGCTTTCTTT. It specifies CASSEGGPRADTEAFF.

The chain recombines TRBV27 with TRBJ2-3, with 11 positions matching TRBD1. V was pared by 5 bases and J by 5 bases, with 21 bases of the junction left unmatched. The germline CDR1 and CDR2 sequences are MNHEY and SMNVEV (reference sequence). This CDR3 has 20 amino acids. CDR3 sequence (DNA): TGTGCCAGCAGTCCCCGGACAGGGGGCCTTCGGAATTGGTTCATAGATACGCAGTATTTT. Translation: CASSPRTGGLRNWFIDTQYF.

This clone appeared a single time. The chain links TRBV19 to TRBJ2-7; TRBD1 matches 7 bases. V shed 4 bases, J shed 3 bases, and the junction held 6 bases outside the gene matches. The CDR3 is 14 residues long. Germline loops: CDR1 LNHDA, CDR2 SQIVND (reference sequence). The CDR3 here is CASSTRTGFYEQYF. Here the CDR3 DNA reads TGTGCCAGTAGTACCAGGACAGGTTTCTACGAGCAGTACTTC.

V is TRBV2 and J is TRBJ1-4, with no clear D. The CDR3 has 11 residues. V was pared by 4 bases and J by 7 bases, with 4 bases between. The germline gives CDR1 SNHLY, CDR2 FYNNEI. DNA for the CDR3: TGTGCCAGCAGTGCAGCTGAAAAACTGTTTTTT. This translates into CASSAAEKLFF. The full variable domain, completed using reference TRBV2 and TRBJ1-4, is EPEVTQTPSHQVTQMGQEVILRCVPISNHLYFYWYRQILGQKVEFLVSFYNNEISEKSEIFDDQFSVERPDGSNFTLKIRSTKLEDSAMYFCASSAAEKLFFGSGTQLSVL.

The chain links TRBV27 to TRBJ1-3, with D perhaps TRBD1 (6 bases). This CDR3 contains 16 residues. Per the germline V gene, CDR1 is MNHEY and CDR2 is SMNVEV (reference sequence). The V and J ends lost 7 bases and 0 bases respectively, with 16 bases between them. The CDR3 here is CASTLQGFLSGNTIYF. In DNA form, the CDR3 reads TGTGCCAGCACTCTTCAGGGGTTCCTCTCTGGAAACACCATATATTTT.

V usage is TRBV19 and J usage is TRBJ1-2, with 7 bases fitting TRBD1. Germline CDR1 LNHDA, CDR2 SQIVND (reference sequence). J was trimmed by 4 bases and V by 9 bases; bases with no gene match: 20. This CDR3 is 17 amino acids long. Written as DNA, the CDR3 is TGTGCCAGCAAGGGACCCCTACAGGGGCCCCCGATCTATGGCTACACCTTC. Translation gives CASKGPLQGPPIYGYTF.

The V call is TRBV6-1, the J call TRBJ2-5; D is undetermined. V dropped 1 base and J dropped 5 bases, with 14 bases sitting between them. The CDR3 extends over 15 amino acids. Germline loops: CDR1 MNHNS, CDR2 SASEGT. CDR3 loop: CASSEGLGLGETQYF. CDR3 DNA sequence: TGTGCCAGCAGTGAAGGGCTGGGCCTCGGGGAGACCCAGTACTTC.

This clone was seen just once. V gene TRBV15 combines with J gene TRBJ1-6, with a tentative D call TRBD1 (5 bases). The germline V and J ends were trimmed by 4 bases and 3 bases, with 10 bases remaining between them. The V gene's germline CDR1 is LNHNV and CDR2 YYDKDF (reference sequence). The CDR3 totals 15 residues. CDR3 amino acids: CATSNRQSYNSPLHF. CDR3 coding DNA: TGTGCCACCAGCAATCGACAGAGCTATAATTCACCCCTCCACTTT.

The V call is TRBV3-1 (or the pseudogene TRBV3-2), the J call TRBJ2-7; 8 positions agree with TRBD2. This CDR3 comprises 17 residues. V lost 4 bases to trimming and J lost 0 bases; unmatched junction nucleotides: 11. Per germline, CDR1 LGHDT and CDR2 YNNKEL (reference sequence). The CDR3 protein is CASSREAGVHHSYEQYF. The CDR3 bases are TGTGCCAGCAGCCGAGAAGCGGGAGTCCACCACTCCTACGAGCAGTACTTC.

The V gene is TRBV27, the J gene TRBJ1-5, with D possibly matching TRBD1 (5 bases). Germline CDR1 and CDR2: MNHEY and SMNVEV (reference sequence). The germline V and J ends were trimmed by 5 bases and 3 bases, with 14 bases remaining between them. The CDR3 is 15 residues long. CDR3 sequence (DNA): TGTGCCAGCAGTCCCTCCCCGGGACTCAATCAGCCCCAGCATTTT. This codes for CASSPSPGLNQPQHF.

J is TRBJ2-1 and V is TRBV29-1; D is unclear. Germline assignment: CDR1 SQVTM and CDR2 ANQGSEA. The CDR3 length is 14 residues. V was shortened by 5 bases and J by 1 base, with 12 bases between the two germline ends. CDR3 bases: TGCAGCGTTTTGGAGCGCTTTTCCTACAATGAGCAGTTCTTC. Translated, it gives CSVLERFSYNEQFF.

The chain uses TRBV5-1 and TRBJ1-6, with a possible D match to TRBD1 (5 bases). CDR3 length: 16 amino acids. Between the trimmed V and J ends, which lost 0 bases and 7 bases, there was a span of 14 bases. Germline V gives CDR1 SGHRS, CDR2 YFSETQ. CDR3 sequence: CASSLAPGATNSPLHF. CDR3 nucleotides: TGCGCCAGCAGCTTGGCCCCCGGGGCTACAAATTCACCCCTCCACTTT.

The genes are TRBV10-1 and TRBJ1-1; no definite D call. Trimming took 3 bases from V and 3 from J, leaving 5 bases between them. The germline CDR1 and CDR2 sequences are WNHNN and SYGVQD (reference sequence). The CDR3 spans 12 residues. As DNA, the CDR3 is TGCGCCAGCAGTGATATGGACACTGAAGCTTTCTTT. Its translation is CASSDMDTEAFF.

The CDR3 protein is CASSWGQGTYEQYF. As DNA, the CDR3 is TGTGCCAGCAGCTGGGGACAGGGGACCTACGAGCAGTACTTC. This rearrangement joins TRBV7-3 to TRBJ2-7, with 10 bases fitting TRBD1. Germline lookup yields CDR1 SGHTA and CDR2 FQGTGA. The junction had 2 bases not matched to a gene; V was cut back by 4 bases and J by 2 bases. The CDR3 spans 14 residues.

The V call is TRBV28, the J call TRBJ2-3; 7 nucleotides align to TRBD1. Germline V gene lookup returns CDR1 MDHEN and CDR2 SYDVKM. J was trimmed by 2 bases and V by 2 bases; bases with no gene match: 1. The CDR3 runs 14 residues. The CDR3 reads CASSLTGDTDTQYF. The CDR3 DNA sequence: TGTGCCAGCAGTTTAACAGGGGACACAGATACGCAGTATTTT. The whole variable domain, filled in from reference TRBV28 and TRBJ2-3, reads DVKVTQSSRYLVKRTGEKVFLECVQDMDHENMFWYRQDPGLGLRLIYFSYDVKMKEKGDIPEGYSVSREKKERFSLILESASTNQTSMYLCASSLTGDTDTQYFGPGTRLTVL.

The chain links TRBV10-3 to TRBJ1-5, with D tentatively TRBD1 (6 bases). The ends were cut back, 10 bases at V and 3 bases at J, with 25 bases in the middle. From germline, CDR1 is ENHRY and CDR2 SYGVKD. This CDR3 is built from 17 residues. CDR3 region: CATGGSKQGLNNQPQHF. The CDR3 DNA sequence: TGTGCCACCGGGGGCTCCAAACAGGGTTTAAACAATCAGCCCCAGCATTTT.